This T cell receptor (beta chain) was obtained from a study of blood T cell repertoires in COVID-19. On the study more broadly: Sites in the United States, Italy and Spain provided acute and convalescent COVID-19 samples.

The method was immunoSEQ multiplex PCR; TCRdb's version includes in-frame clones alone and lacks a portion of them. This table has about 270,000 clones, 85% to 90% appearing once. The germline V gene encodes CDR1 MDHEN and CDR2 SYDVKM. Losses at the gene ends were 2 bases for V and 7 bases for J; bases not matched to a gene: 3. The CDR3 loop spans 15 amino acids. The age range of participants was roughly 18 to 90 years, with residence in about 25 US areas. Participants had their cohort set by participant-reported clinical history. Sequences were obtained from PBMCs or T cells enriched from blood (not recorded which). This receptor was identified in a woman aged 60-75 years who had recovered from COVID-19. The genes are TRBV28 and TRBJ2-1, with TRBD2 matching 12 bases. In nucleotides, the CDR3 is TGTGCCAGCAGTTTACCGACTAGCGGGAGAAATGAGCAGTTCTTC. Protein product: CASSLPTSGRNEQFF. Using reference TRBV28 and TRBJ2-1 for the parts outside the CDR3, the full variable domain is DVKVTQSSRYLVKRTGEKVFLECVQDMDHENMFWYRQDPGLGLRLIYFSYDVKMKEKGDIPEGYSVSREKKERFSLILESASTNQTSMYLCASSLPTSGRNEQFFGPGTRLTVL.